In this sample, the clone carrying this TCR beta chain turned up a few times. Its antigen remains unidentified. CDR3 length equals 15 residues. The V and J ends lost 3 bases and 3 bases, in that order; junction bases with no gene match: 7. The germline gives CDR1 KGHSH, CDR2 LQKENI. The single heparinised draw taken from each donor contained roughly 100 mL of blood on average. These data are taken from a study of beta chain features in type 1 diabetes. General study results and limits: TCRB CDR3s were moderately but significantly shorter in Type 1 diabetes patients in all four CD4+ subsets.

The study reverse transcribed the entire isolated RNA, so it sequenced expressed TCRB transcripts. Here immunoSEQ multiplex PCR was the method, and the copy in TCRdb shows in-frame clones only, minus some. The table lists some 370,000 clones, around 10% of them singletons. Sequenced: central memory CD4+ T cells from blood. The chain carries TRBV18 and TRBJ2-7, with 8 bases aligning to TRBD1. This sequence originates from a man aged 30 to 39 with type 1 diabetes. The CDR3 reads CASSPPGGTRYEQYF. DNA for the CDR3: TGTGCCAGCTCACCCCCAGGGGGCACCCGCTACGAGCAGTACTTC.